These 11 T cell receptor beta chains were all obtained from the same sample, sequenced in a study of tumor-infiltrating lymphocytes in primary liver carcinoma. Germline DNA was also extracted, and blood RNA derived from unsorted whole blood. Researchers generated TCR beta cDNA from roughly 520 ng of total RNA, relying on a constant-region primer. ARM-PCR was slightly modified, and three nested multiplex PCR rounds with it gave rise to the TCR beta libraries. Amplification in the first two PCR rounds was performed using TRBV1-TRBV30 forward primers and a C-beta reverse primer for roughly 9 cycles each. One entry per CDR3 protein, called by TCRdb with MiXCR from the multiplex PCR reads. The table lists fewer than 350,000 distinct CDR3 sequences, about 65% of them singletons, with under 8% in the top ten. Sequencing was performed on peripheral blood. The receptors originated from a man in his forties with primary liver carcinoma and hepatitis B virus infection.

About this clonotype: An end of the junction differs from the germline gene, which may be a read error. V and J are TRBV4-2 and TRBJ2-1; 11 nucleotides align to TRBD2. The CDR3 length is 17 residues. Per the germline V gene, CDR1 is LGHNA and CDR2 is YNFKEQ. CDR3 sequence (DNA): TGTGCCAGCAGCCAAGGCGAACTAGCGGGAGTCTACGATGAGCAGTTCTTC. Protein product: CASSQGELAGVYDEQFF.

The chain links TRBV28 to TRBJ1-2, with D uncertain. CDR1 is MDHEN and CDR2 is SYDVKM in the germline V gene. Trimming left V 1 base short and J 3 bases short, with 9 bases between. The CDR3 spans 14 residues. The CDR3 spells CASSLSDPYYGYTF. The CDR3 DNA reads TGTGCCAGCAGTTTATCGGATCCTTACTATGGCTACACCTTC.

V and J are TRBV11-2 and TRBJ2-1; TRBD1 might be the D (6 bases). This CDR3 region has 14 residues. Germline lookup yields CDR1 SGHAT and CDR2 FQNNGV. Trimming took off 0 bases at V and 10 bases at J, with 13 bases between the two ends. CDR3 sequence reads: CASSLEGTSYEQFF. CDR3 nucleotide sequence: TGTGCCAGCAGCTTAGAGGGGACATCCTACGAGCAGTTCTTC.

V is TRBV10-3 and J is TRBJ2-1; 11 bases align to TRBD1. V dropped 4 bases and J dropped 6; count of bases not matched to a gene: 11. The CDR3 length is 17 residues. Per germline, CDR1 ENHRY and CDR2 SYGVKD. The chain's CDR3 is CAISGWTGGEVANEQFF. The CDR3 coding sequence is TGTGCCATCAGTGGTTGGACAGGGGGCGAGGTCGCCAATGAGCAGTTCTTC.

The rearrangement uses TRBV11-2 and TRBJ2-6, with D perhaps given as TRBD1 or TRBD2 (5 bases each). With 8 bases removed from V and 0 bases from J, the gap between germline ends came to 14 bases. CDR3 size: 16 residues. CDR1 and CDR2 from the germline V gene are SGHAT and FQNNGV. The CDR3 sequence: CASGGVMSSGANVLTF. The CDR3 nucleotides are TGTGCCAGCGGGGGAGTTATGAGCTCTGGGGCCAACGTCCTGACTTTC.

The chain's CDR3 is CATDGGVGGETQYF. The CDR3 nucleotides read TGTGCCACCGACGGGGGAGTAGGAGGAGAGACCCAGTACTTC. The chain uses TRBV24-1 and TRBJ2-5; D is perhaps TRBD2 (6 bases). V lost 9 bases and J lost 4, with 17 bases in between. Germline CDR1 is KGHDR and CDR2 is SFDVKD. The CDR3 spans 14 residues.

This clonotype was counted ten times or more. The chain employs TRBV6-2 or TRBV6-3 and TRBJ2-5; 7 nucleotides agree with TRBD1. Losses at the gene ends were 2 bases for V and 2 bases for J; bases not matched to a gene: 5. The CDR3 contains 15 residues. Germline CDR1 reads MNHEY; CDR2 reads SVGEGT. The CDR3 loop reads CASSYNARGQETQYF. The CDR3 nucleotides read TGTGCCAGCAGTTACAACGCCAGGGGGCAAGAGACCCAGTACTTC.

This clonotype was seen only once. The CDR3 nucleotides are TGTGCCAACAGCTCTCAGAACTATGGCTACACCTTC. Translated, it gives CANSSQNYGYTF. This rearrangement joins TRBV28 to TRBJ1-2; D gene unclear. Germline-derived CDR1 and CDR2 are MDHEN and SYDVKM. This CDR3 contains 12 residues. Between the trimmed V and J ends, which lost 10 bases and 2 bases, there was a span of 11 bases.

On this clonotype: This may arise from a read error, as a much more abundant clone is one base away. The CDR3, as DNA: TGTGTCAGCAGCTTGGATCCGGGACTCGAGTACTTC. Translation: CVSSLDPGLEYF. V usage is TRBV5-5 and J usage is TRBJ2-7, with a tentative D call TRBD2 (6 bases). The germline V gene has CDR1 SGHKS and CDR2 YYEKEE (reference sequence). The CDR3 has 12 residues. Full variable domain (remainder filled in from reference TRBV5-5 and TRBJ2-7): DAGVTQSPTHLIKTRGQQVTLRCSPISGHKSVSWYQQVLGQGPQFIFQYYEKEERGRGNFPDRFSARQFPNYSSELNVNALLLGDSALYLCVSSLDPGLEYFGPGTRLTVT.

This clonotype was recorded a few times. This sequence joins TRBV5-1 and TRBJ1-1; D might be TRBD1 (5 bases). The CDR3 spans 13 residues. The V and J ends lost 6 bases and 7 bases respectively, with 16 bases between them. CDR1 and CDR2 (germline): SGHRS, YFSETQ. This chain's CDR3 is CASKYTGFSEAFF. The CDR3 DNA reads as TGCGCCAGCAAGTACACAGGTTTTAGTGAAGCTTTCTTT.

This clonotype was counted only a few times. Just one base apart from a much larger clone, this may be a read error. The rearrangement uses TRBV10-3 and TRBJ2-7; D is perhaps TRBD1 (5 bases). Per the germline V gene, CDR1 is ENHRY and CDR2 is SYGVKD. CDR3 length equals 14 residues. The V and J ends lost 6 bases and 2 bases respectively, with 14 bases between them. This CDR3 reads CAISPWTLTYEQYF. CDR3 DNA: TGTGCCATCAGCCCCTGGACACTTACCTACGAGCAGTACTTC.